A single sample is the source of the 10 T cell receptor beta chains below, sequenced in a study of human T cells and chemical hapten exposure. Specified time point: pre-sensitization, week 0. Treatment indicated: therapeutic diphenylcyclopropenone sensitization with weekly scalp DPC. Each CDR3 protein is one row after TCRdb ran MiXCR on the RACE reads. The table records roughly 260,000 distinct CDR3 sequences, approximately 8.6% of them present only once. Source: whole blood, taken in connection with sensitization to the hapten diphenylcyclopropenone (DPC). These receptors all come from a woman aged 40 to 55 with alopecia areata. Some clones in this sample may be carry-over from other donors' samples.

V gene TRBV12-3 or TRBV12-4 combines with J gene TRBJ2-7, with 9 bases lining up with TRBD2. The CDR3 contains 16 residues. V shed 4 bases and J 5 bases; nucleotides not matched to a gene: 12. This CDR3 reads CASSSEFWREGHEQYF. Here the CDR3 DNA reads TGTGCCAGCAGTTCCGAATTTTGGCGGGAGGGCCACGAGCAGTACTTC.

This chain joins TRBV6-1 and TRBJ2-3; 8 bases match TRBD2. V lost 4 bases, J lost 10 bases, and 1 base stayed unmatched. CDR3 length: 11 residues. CDR1 and CDR2 from the germline V gene are MNHNS and SASEGT. The CDR3 loop is CASSVREAQYF. DNA for the CDR3: TGTGCCAGCAGTGTGCGGGAGGCGCAGTATTTT.

The genes are TRBV5-1 and TRBJ2-5; possible D gene TRBD1, 5 bases. There are 12 residues in the CDR3. V dropped 5 bases and J dropped 3 bases, with 8 bases sitting between them. Germline V gene lookup returns CDR1 SGHRS and CDR2 YFSETQ. CDR3 nucleotide sequence: TGCGCCAGCAGAGTAGGGGAAGAGACCCAGTACTTC. It codes for CASRVGEETQYF.

The chain recombines TRBV7-6 with TRBJ2-2; possibly TRBD2 for D (6 bases). The V end was cut by 5 bases, the J end by 6 bases, with 16 bases between. Germline-derived CDR1 and CDR2 are SGHVS and FNYEAQ. This CDR3 has 15 residues. CDR3 coding DNA: TGTGCCAGCAGCCGCAACCTAGCGTTCCCCGGGGAGCTGTTTTTT. Its protein is CASSRNLAFPGELFF.

This clonotype was counted a few times. The V gene is TRBV12-3 or TRBV12-4, the J gene TRBJ2-5, with 7 positions matching TRBD2. The CDR3 totals 14 residues. The ends lost 6 bases at V and 2 bases at J; junction bases unmatched: 6. CDR3 region: CASRPGGGQETQYF. For the CDR3, the DNA is TGTGCCAGCAGACCTGGGGGGGGTCAAGAGACCCAGTACTTC.

In regard to this clonotype: A much larger clonotype is one base distant, so this may be a read error. The CDR3 carries no conserved terminal phenylalanine or tryptophan, so it likely arises from a read error. This chain connects TRBV28 to TRBJ2-4; tentative D call: TRBD2 (5 bases). Germline loops: CDR1 MDHEN, CDR2 SYDVKM. The length of the CDR3 is 16 residues. Trimming took 5 bases from V and 3 from J, leaving 17 bases between them. The CDR3, as DNA: TGTGCCAGCAGTCCACGGGGTTTAGACGGCAAAAACATTCAGTACTCC. This gives the protein CASSPRGLDGKNIQYS.

CDR3 in DNA: TGTGCCAGCAGCTTAGCTTTGAATTCACCCCTCCACTTT. It translates to CASSLALNSPLHF. The chain carries TRBV7-2 and TRBJ1-6, with unresolved D. This CDR3 contains 13 residues. Trimming left V 0 bases short and J 7 bases short, with 4 bases between. Germline CDR1 is SGHTA and CDR2 is FQGNSA.

This clonotype was detected only a few times. CDR3 residues: CASRIYLGLAGGTSTDTQYF. The CDR3 nucleotides read TGTGCCAGCAGGATCTACCTGGGACTAGCGGGAGGCACTAGCACAGATACGCAGTATTTT. J is TRBJ2-3 and V is TRBV6-2 or TRBV6-3; 15 positions agree with TRBD2. J was trimmed by 0 bases and V by 6 bases; bases with no gene match: 13. Per the germline V gene, CDR1 is MNHEY and CDR2 is SVGEGT. The CDR3 sequence is 20 residues long.

This clonotype was recorded many times. The chain employs TRBV7-2 and TRBJ1-5; D is uncertain. V was shortened by 1 base and J by 1 base, with 11 bases between the two germline ends. This CDR3 is 16 amino acids long. Germline values: CDR1 SGHTA, CDR2 FQGNSA. CDR3 sequence: CASSLGSGRSNQPQHF. DNA for the CDR3: TGTGCCAGCAGCTTAGGATCGGGTCGCAGCAATCAGCCCCAGCATTTT.

This clonotype was seen more than once but under ten times. The V gene is TRBV25-1, the J gene TRBJ2-7; a weak D match, TRBD1 (5 bases). This CDR3 spans 14 amino acids. With 6 bases removed from V and 0 bases from J, the gap between germline ends came to 12 bases. Germline V gene sequence: CDR1 MGHDK, CDR2 SYGVNS. The CDR3 nucleotides read TGTGCCAGCAGCCCACAGGTTAGCTCCTACGAGCAGTACTTC. The encoded protein is CASSPQVSSYEQYF.